A selection of T cell receptor beta chains follows, all from one sample in a study of blood T cell repertoires in COVID-19. The protocol was immunoSEQ multiplex PCR, while the TCRdb copy is restricted to in-frame clones and leaves out a portion. This table holds 150,000 to 200,000 clones, 70% to 90% found once. The specimen sequenced was peripheral blood. These receptors originate from a man between 60 and 75 years old with active or convalescent COVID-19. The CDR3 runs from the conserved cysteine through the conserved F or W. The order of the fields is J gene, clone size, V gene, D gene, CDR3 protein, CDR3 DNA. D genes are given only for firm matches. Clone size, where shown, is once, few, many, or a class for clones that have expanded.

>TRBJ1-5|NA|TRBV24-1|NA
CATTLSPPPEEVIKPQHF
TGTGCCACCACTCTCAGCCCCCCCCCTGAGGAAGTTATCAAACCCCAGCATTTT
>TRBJ1-2|NA|TRBV6-5|TRBD1
CAVADRGSLGYTF
TGTGCCGTCGCCGACAGGGGAAGTCTCGGCTACACCTTC
>TRBJ2-1|NA|TRBV4-2|NA
CASSPQEFNNEQFF
TGTGCCAGCAGCCCACAGGAATTCAACAATGAGCAGTTCTTC
>TRBJ1-5|NA|TRBV30|TRBD1
CAWSAPATGRNQPQHF
TGTGCCTGGAGTGCTCCTGCGACAGGGCGAAATCAGCCCCAGCATTTT
>TRBJ2-5|once|TRBV5-4|NA
CASSLEGGGRETQYF
TGTGCCAGCAGCTTGGAAGGGGGCGGGAGGGAGACCCAGTACTTC
>TRBJ2-3|NA|TRBV9|NA
CASGSPSSTDTQYF
TGTGCCAGCGGGAGCCCTTCTAGCACAGATACGCAGTATTTT
>TRBJ2-2|NA|TRBV7-2|TRBD2
CASSSWTSGAGELFF
TGTGCCAGCAGCTCCTGGACTAGCGGCGCCGGGGAGCTGTTTTTT
>TRBJ2-1|NA|TRBV21-1|NA
CASSTPIPGQGALFSYNEQFF
TGTGCCAGCAGCACACCAATACCGGGACAGGGGGCCCTATTTTCTTACAATGAGCAGTTCTTC
>TRBJ2-2|NA|TRBV5-1|NA
CASQTGFNTGELFF
TGCGCCAGCCAAACTGGTTTTAACACCGGGGAGCTGTTTTTT
>TRBJ2-3|once|TRBV7-6|NA
CASRTLSGGGSTDTQYF
TGTGCCAGCCGTACGTTATCCGGCGGGGGCAGCACAGATACGCAGTATTTT
>TRBJ1-1|NA|TRBV24-1|TRBD1
CATRGTGEGTEAFF
TGTGCCACCAGGGGGACAGGGGAGGGCACTGAAGCTTTCTTT
>TRBJ1-5|NA|TRBV6-5|TRBD1
CASSPTGFWQPQHF
TGTGCCAGCAGCCCGACAGGGTTCTGGCAGCCCCAGCATTTT
>TRBJ2-1|NA|TRBV2|TRBD1
CASRDSTGDNEQFF
TGTGCCAGCAGAGACTCTACAGGGGACAATGAGCAGTTCTTC
>TRBJ2-3|NA|TRBV5-6|TRBD2
CASSMPSGGADTQYF
TGTGCCAGCAGCATGCCTAGCGGGGGGGCAGATACGCAGTATTTT
>TRBJ1-2|once|TRBV2|TRBD1
CASSDDRANYGYTF
TGTGCCAGCAGTGATGACAGGGCTAACTATGGCTACACCTTC
>TRBJ1-1|NA|TRBV19|TRBD1
CASTQRGQGPEAFF
TGTGCCAGTACCCAACGGGGACAGGGCCCTGAAGCTTTCTTT